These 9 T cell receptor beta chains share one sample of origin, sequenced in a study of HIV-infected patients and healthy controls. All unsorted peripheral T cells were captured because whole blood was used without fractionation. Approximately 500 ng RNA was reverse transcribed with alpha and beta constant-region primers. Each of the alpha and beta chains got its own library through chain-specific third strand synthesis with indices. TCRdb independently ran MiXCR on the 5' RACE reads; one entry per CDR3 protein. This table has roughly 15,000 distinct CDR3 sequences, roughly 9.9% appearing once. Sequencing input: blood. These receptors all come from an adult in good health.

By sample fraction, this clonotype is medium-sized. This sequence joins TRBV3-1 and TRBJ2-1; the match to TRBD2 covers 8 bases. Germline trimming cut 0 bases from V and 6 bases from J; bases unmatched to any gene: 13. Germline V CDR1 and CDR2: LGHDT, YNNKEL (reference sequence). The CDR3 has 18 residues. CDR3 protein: CASSQDREGHVAANEQFF. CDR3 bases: TGTGCCAGCAGCCAAGATCGGGAGGGTCATGTGGCGGCCAATGAGCAGTTCTTC.

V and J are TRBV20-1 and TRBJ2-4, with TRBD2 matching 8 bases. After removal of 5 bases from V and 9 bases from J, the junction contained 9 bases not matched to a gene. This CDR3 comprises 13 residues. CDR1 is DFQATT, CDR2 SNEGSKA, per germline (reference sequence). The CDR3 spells CSARAGGSGIQYF. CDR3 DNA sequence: TGCAGTGCTCGGGCGGGGGGTTCAGGCATTCAGTACTTC.

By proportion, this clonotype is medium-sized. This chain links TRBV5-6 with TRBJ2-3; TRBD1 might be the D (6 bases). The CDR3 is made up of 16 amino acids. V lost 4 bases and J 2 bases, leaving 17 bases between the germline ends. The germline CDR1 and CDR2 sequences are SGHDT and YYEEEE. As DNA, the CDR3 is TGTGCCAGCAGCAAGGGGGATAAAAGCTACACAGATACGCAGTATTTT. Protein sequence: CASSKGDKSYTDTQYF.

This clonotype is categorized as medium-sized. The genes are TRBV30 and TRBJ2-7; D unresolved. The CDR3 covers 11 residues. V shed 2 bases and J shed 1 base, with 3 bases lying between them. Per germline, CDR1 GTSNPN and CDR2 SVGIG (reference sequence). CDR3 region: CAWSRSYEQYF. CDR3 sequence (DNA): TGTGCCTGGAGTAGATCCTACGAGCAGTACTTC.

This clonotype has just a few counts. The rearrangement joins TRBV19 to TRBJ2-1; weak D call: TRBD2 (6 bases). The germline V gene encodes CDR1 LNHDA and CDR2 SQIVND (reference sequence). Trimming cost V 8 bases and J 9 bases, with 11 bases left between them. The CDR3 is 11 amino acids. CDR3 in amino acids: CASRVGGEQFF. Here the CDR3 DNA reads TGTGCCAGTCGAGTCGGGGGTGAGCAGTTCTTC.

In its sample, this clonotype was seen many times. CDR3 in amino acids: CASGPGNTIYF. CDR3 DNA: TGTGCCAGCGGGCCGGGAAACACCATATATTTT. The chain is built from TRBV12-3 or TRBV12-4 and TRBJ1-3; D remains ambiguous. Trimming left V 8 bases short and J 4 bases short, with 6 bases between. The CDR3 has 11 residues.

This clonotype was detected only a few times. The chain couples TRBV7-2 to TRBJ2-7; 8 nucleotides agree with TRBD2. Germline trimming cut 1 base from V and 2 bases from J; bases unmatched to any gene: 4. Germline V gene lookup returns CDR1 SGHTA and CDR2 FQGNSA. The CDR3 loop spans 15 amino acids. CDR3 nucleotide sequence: TGTGCCAGCAGCTTAGGTAGCGGGACAACCTACGAGCAGTACTTC. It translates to CASSLGSGTTYEQYF. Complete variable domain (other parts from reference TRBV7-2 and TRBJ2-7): GAGVSQSPSNKVTEKGKDVELRCDPISGHTALYWYRQSLGQGLEFLIYFQGNSAPDKSGLPSDRFSAERTGGSVSTLTIQRTQQEDSAVYLCASSLGSGTTYEQYFGPGTRLTVT.

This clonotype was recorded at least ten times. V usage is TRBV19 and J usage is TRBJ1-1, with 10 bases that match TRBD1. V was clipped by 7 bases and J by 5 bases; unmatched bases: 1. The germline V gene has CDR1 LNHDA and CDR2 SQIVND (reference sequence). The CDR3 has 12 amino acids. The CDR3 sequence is CASKGQGTEAFF. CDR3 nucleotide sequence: TGTGCCAGTAAGGGACAGGGGACTGAAGCTTTCTTT.

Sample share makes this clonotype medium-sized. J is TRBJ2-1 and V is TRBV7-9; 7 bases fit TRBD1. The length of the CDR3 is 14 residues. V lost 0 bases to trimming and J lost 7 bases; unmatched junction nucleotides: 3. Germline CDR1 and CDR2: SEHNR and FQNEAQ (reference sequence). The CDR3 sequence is CASSLATGINEQFF. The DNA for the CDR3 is TGTGCCAGCAGCTTAGCGACAGGGATAAATGAGCAGTTCTTC.